The 3 T cell receptor beta chains in this list originate from one sample, sequenced in a study of blood T cell repertoires in COVID-19. Method: immunoSEQ multiplex PCR; TCRdb's copy keeps in-frame clones and lacks some. The table has about 250,000 clones, around 86% seen once; the top ten hold around 6%. Sequenced input: peripheral blood. These receptors came from a woman of 80 years or more with COVID-19, enrolled during active disease.

V gene TRBV5-4 combines with J gene TRBJ1-4; 8 positions agree with TRBD1. Germline loops: CDR1 SGHNT, CDR2 YYREEE (reference sequence). V lost 4 bases, J lost 7 bases, and 3 bases stayed unmatched. The CDR3 has 13 residues. Written as DNA, the CDR3 is TGTGCCAGCAGCCAGACAGGGGCTGAAAAACTGTTTTTT. Translating it yields CASSQTGAEKLFF.

This clone has a handful of counts. This sequence joins TRBV5-1 and TRBJ2-7, with 9 positions matching TRBD1. CDR1 SGHRS and CDR2 YFSETQ come from the germline V gene. The V and J ends lost 4 bases and 1 base, in that order; junction bases with no gene match: 6. The CDR3 covers 15 residues. In DNA, the CDR3 is TGCGCCAGCAGCCCCCTCGGGACAGGGTCCTACGAGCAGTACTTC. It translates to CASSPLGTGSYEQYF.

The chain links TRBV3-1 (or the pseudogene TRBV3-2) to TRBJ2-3; TRBD1 matches at 7 bases. The CDR3 is 16 amino acids. With V trimmed by 4 bases and J by 1 base, 8 bases remained unmatched. The germline gives CDR1 LGHDT, CDR2 YNNKEL (reference sequence). The CDR3 nucleotides read TGTGCCAGCAGCCTCGAAAGGGGGCCGGGCACAGATACGCAGTATTTT. This sequence encodes CASSLERGPGTDTQYF.